Listed here are 16 T cell receptor beta chains from one sample, sequenced in a study of CD8+ T cells in alopecia areata. RNA was isolated and reverse transcribed to cDNA, the sequencing template. Measured with immunoSEQ multiplex PCR; TCRdb has only the in-frame clones, and not every one. The data hold around 250,000 clones, with under 80% observed a single time. The sample consisted of CD4+ T cells sorted from blood, taken at week 0. The receptors were sampled from a human donor with alopecia areata.

This clone has a handful of counts. The chain joins TRBV11-2 to TRBJ2-7; 10 bases agree with TRBD1. The CDR3 loop spans 14 amino acids. V lost 5 bases, J lost 2 bases, and 3 bases stayed unmatched. Per germline, CDR1 SGHAT and CDR2 FQNNGV. The DNA of the CDR3 is TGTGCCAGCAGCCGAGGACAGGGGGCCTACGAGCAGTACTTC. Protein product: CASSRGQGAYEQYF.

V usage is TRBV30 and J usage is TRBJ2-2; D unresolved. Trimming removed 0 bases at V and 8 bases at J, with 7 bases between. Looked up from germline, CDR1 is GTSNPN and CDR2 is SVGIG (reference sequence). This CDR3 contains 12 residues. The CDR3 nucleotides are TGTGCCTGGAGTGTCTCCCAAGGGGAGCTGTTTTTT. Translated, it gives CAWSVSQGELFF.

This clone was found a few times. The chain links TRBV5-6 to TRBJ2-2; D is possibly TRBD1 (6 bases). This CDR3 has 15 amino acids. V was trimmed by 2 bases and J by 3 bases, leaving 11 bases between them. Looked up from germline, CDR1 is SGHDT and CDR2 is YYEEEE. This CDR3 reads CASSFTGIHTGELFF. For the CDR3, the DNA is TGTGCCAGCAGCTTTACAGGGATACACACCGGGGAGCTGTTTTTT.

Note on this clone: The same CDR3 also results from other DNA sequences found in this sample. This sequence joins TRBV5-1 and TRBJ1-6, with 7 bases fitting TRBD1. The J segment lost 6 bases and the V segment lost 0 bases, leaving 0 bases of the junction unmatched. The CDR3 spans 14 residues. The germline gives CDR1 SGHRS, CDR2 YFSETQ. The CDR3 DNA reads TGCGCCAGCAGCTTGGACAGGGGTAATTCACCCCTCCACTTT. This encodes CASSLDRGNSPLHF.

This clone has a handful of counts. The rearrangement uses TRBV2 and TRBJ1-2; unclear D gene. The V end lost 7 bases, the J end lost 6 bases, and 15 bases lay between the germline ends. The CDR3 consists of 13 residues. Germline V gives CDR1 SNHLY, CDR2 FYNNEI. The CDR3 sequence: CASTLFHPDGYTF. CDR3 nucleotides: TGTGCCAGCACTCTGTTCCATCCCGATGGCTACACCTTC.

CDR3 region: CASSVIRNTEAFF. DNA for the CDR3: TGTGCCAGCAGCGTTATCCGGAACACTGAAGCTTTCTTT. The chain uses TRBV9 and TRBJ1-1; D gene unclear. CDR3 size: 13 residues. V lost 2 bases and J 1 base, leaving 6 bases between the germline ends. CDR1 and CDR2 (germline): SGDLS, YYNGEE.

V and J are TRBV30 and TRBJ1-6; the D gene is possibly TRBD1 (6 bases). This CDR3 has 13 amino acids. Trimming removed 3 bases at V and 7 bases at J, with 10 bases between. The germline CDR1 and CDR2 sequences are GTSNPN and SVGIG (reference sequence). CDR3 region: CAWRDSHNSPLHF. CDR3 bases: TGTGCCTGGAGGGACAGCCACAATTCACCCCTCCACTTT.

This chain uses TRBV14 with TRBJ1-2; D might be TRBD1 (5 bases). The CDR3 is made up of 14 amino acids. Deletions cut 4 bases from V and 7 bases from J, with 16 bases between. Germline CDR1 SGHDN, CDR2 FVKESK. The CDR3 reads CASSPAAGLGGYTF. The CDR3 DNA follows: TGTGCCAGCAGCCCAGCGGCGGGGCTAGGTGGCTACACCTTC.

This sequence joins TRBV30 and TRBJ1-2; no clear D gene. V was trimmed by 0 bases and J by 7 bases, leaving 15 bases between them. The CDR3 extends over 14 amino acids. CDR1 GTSNPN and CDR2 SVGIG come from the germline V gene (reference sequence). DNA of the CDR3: TGTGCCTGGAGTGTAGTTCCTATTTATGGTGGCTACACCTTC. It specifies CAWSVVPIYGGYTF.

The chain employs TRBV7-2 and TRBJ2-3; a possible D gene is TRBD2 (6 bases). The V and J ends lost 3 bases and 3 bases respectively, with 7 bases between them. The CDR3 has 13 residues. Germline-derived CDR1 and CDR2 are SGHTA and FQGNSA. The CDR3 nucleotides read TGTGCCAGCAGCTTTCGGGGGACAGATACGCAGTATTTT. It yields the protein CASSFRGTDTQYF.

This clone was counted a single time. This chain connects TRBV6-5 to TRBJ1-1, with 9 bases lining up with TRBD1. CDR3 length: 15 residues. From germline, CDR1 is MNHEY and CDR2 SVGAGI. J lost 1 base, V lost 5 bases, and 5 bases had no gene match. CDR3 sequence: CASSPQDRGNTEAFF. CDR3 sequence (DNA): TGTGCCAGCAGTCCCCAGGACAGGGGGAACACTGAAGCTTTCTTT.

The table lists this clone with a few counts. V is TRBV10-3 and J is TRBJ2-2, with a possible D match to TRBD1 (6 bases). This CDR3 comprises 11 residues. V dropped 10 bases and J dropped 7 bases, with 10 bases sitting between them. CDR1 is ENHRY and CDR2 is SYGVKD in the germline V gene. CDR3 sequence: CATKQGGELFF. CDR3 coding DNA: TGTGCCACAAAACAGGGCGGGGAGCTGTTTTTT.

This clone was counted a few times. V is TRBV2 and J is TRBJ2-6; D gene uncertain. V lost 0 bases, J lost 0 bases, and 3 bases lay in between. The CDR3 length is 15 residues. Germline V gene data show CDR1 as SNHLY and CDR2 as FYNNEI. Written as DNA, the CDR3 is TGTGCCAGCAGTGAAGCAGGCTCTGGGGCCAACGTCCTGACTTTC. Protein: CASSEAGSGANVLTF.

This clone showed up just a few times. The CDR3 sequence is CASSQDLWTGEEKLFF. In DNA form, the CDR3 reads TGTGCCAGCAGCCAAGATCTTTGGACAGGGGAAGAAAAACTGTTTTTT. The chain joins TRBV14 to TRBJ1-4; 9 bases are shared with TRBD1. The CDR3 contains 16 residues. Per germline, CDR1 SGHDN and CDR2 FVKESK. With 0 bases clipped from V and 8 bases from J, the junction kept 7 bases outside the gene matches.

This chain uses TRBV11-2 with TRBJ1-1, with a possible D match to TRBD1 (6 bases). With 3 bases removed from V and 0 bases from J, the gap between germline ends came to 11 bases. The CDR3 spans 15 residues. Germline V gene sequence: CDR1 SGHAT, CDR2 FQNNGV. DNA for the CDR3: TGTGCCAGCAGCTTGGCTGGGGGGCTGAACACTGAAGCTTTCTTT. This codes for CASSLAGGLNTEAFF.

This clone appeared a few times. The J gene is TRBJ2-2, the V gene TRBV29-1; D not resolved. The CDR3 is 14 residues long. The germline gives CDR1 SQVTM, CDR2 ANQGSEA. V lost 7 bases, J lost 0 bases, and 12 bases lay in between. CDR3 loop: CSASLAANTGELFF. CDR3 coding DNA: TGCAGCGCCTCTCTTGCAGCGAACACCGGGGAGCTGTTTTTT.